This T cell receptor beta chain was recovered during a study of early stage breast cancer tumors. Only a few counts were recorded for this clone. Assay: immunoSEQ multiplex PCR; the TCRdb copy retains only in-frame clones and omits some. The repertoire holds almost 55,000 clones, with around 90% as singletons. The CDR3 loop spans 13 amino acids. Per the germline V gene, CDR1 is LGHNA and CDR2 is YSLEER. V gave up 2 bases and J gave up 7 bases, with 11 bases separating them. The specimen was blood. The receptor comes from a person aged 65 to 79 with breast cancer. This chain connects TRBV4-3 to TRBJ1-1; perhaps TRBD1 as D (5 bases). The DNA of the CDR3 is TGCGCCAGCAGCCAAATAAGGGGAGGTGAAGCTTTCTTT. As protein: CASSQIRGGEAFF.